The sequence of this T cell receptor beta chain was determined in a study of cytomegalovirus exposure and HLA in healthy donors. With respect to this clone: Its target is not known.

Study observations and caveats: In a later analysis, across HLA loci, associated TCR counts were highest for DRB1, lowest for HLA-C. Among donors in an Asian-associated ancestry cluster, a later analysis reportedly found fewer N-insertions than the approximately 700-donor mean. In an earlier analysis, in 587 donors, most V segments appeared productive either ~87% or ~30% of the time.

The germline gives CDR1 SEHNR, CDR2 FQNEAQ (reference sequence). Trimming left V 3 bases short and J 0 bases short, with 15 bases between. The CDR3 has 17 residues. It was with 60 Vbeta and 13 Jbeta primers that the PCR ran. Study processing details: A follow-up analysis tallied about 80 million unique TCR beta chains, approximately 11 million shared. The repertoire was sequenced with immunoSEQ multiplex PCR; TCRdb's copy has only in-frame clones and lacks some. The V and J calls and clone size were taken over from that table, and D and trimming were inferred from the DNA. The sample lists under 200,000 clones, 75% to 85% occurring once.

V is TRBV7-9 and J is TRBJ1-5; possible D gene TRBD1, 5 bases. This TCR derives from a woman aged 18-35 years in good health and CMV-seropositive. The sequencing input was PBMCs. DNA for the CDR3: TGTGCCAGCAGCTTCAGCGGGGCCACGTATAGCAATCAGCCCCAGCATTTT. This encodes CASSFSGATYSNQPQHF.